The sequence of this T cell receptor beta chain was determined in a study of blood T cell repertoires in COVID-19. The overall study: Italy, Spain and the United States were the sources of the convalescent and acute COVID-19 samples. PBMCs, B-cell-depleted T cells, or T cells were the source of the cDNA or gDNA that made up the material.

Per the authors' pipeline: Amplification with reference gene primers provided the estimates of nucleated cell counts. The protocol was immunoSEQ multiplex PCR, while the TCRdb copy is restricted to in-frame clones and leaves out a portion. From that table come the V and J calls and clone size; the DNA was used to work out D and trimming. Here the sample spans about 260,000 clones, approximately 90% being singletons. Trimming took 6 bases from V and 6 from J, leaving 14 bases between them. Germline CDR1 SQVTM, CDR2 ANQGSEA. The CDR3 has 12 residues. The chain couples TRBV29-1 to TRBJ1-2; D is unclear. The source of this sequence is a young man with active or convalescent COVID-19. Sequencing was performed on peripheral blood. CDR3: CSVAPIADGYTF. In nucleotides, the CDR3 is TGCAGCGTAGCCCCAATAGCCGATGGCTACACCTTC.